The 3 T cell receptor beta chains listed next were all sequenced from one sample in a study of T cells in localized non-small cell lung cancer (dated by TCRdb to the early 2020s). Libraries were prepared through the immunoSEQ multiplex PCR assay. Entries here come from immuneACCESS through TCRdb and include only in-frame sequences with V and J called. Some clones fail to appear in such tables; in the studies checked, an unresolved V gene covers under half of the shortfall, and the cause of the remainder is unknown. In all, the sample holds more than 2,000 clones, and about 26% of those were seen once. The biggest ten clones account for approximately 18% of the sample. The specimen comprised lung tumor tissue, sampled before any cancer treatment. Every receptor here comes from a male donor at least 60 years old with stage III lung adenocarcinoma.

A few counts support this clone. The V and J genes are TRBV11-3 and TRBJ2-7, with D possibly matching TRBD1 (7 bases). CDR3 size: 17 residues. With 0 bases removed from V and 2 bases from J, the gap between germline ends came to 17 bases. The germline CDR1 and CDR2 sequences are SGHNT and YENEEA. DNA for the CDR3: TGTGCCAGCAGCTTAGAGGGGGCGGGGACAGAAACCTACGAGCAGTACTTC. It is translated as CASSLEGAGTETYEQYF. The full variable domain, rest sourced from reference TRBV11-3 and TRBJ2-7, is EAGVVQSPRYKIIEKKQPVAFWCNPISGHNTLYWYLQNLGQGPELLIRYENEEAVDDSQLPKDRFSAERLKGVDSTLKIQPAELGDSAVYLCASSLEGAGTETYEQYFGPGTRLTVT.

This clone appeared a few times. One junction end disagrees with the germline gene, perhaps due to a read error. This chain uses TRBV6-8 with TRBJ1-5; D might be TRBD1 (6 bases). Germline CDR1 MNHGY, CDR2 SAAAGT. This CDR3 has 15 residues. The CDR3 DNA reads as TGTGCCAGCAGTGACTCTGCGGGGGCAGATCAGCCCCAGCATTTT. Residues: CASSDSAGADQPQHF.

The chain couples TRBV5-1 to TRBJ1-6; D gene unclear. Trimming stripped 0 bases from V and 0 bases from J, with 7 bases between. Germline CDR1 SGHRS, CDR2 YFSETQ. The CDR3 length is 16 residues. CDR3 sequence reads: CASSLGRSSYNSPLHF. The CDR3, as DNA: TGCGCCAGCAGCTTGGGCAGAAGCTCCTATAATTCACCCCTCCACTTT.